Below, 19 T cell receptor beta chains from the same sample are listed, as sequenced in a study of shared clonotypes between healthy human individuals. CD45RO negativity and positive selection for CCR7 defined naive CD8 cells, a population that excluded terminally differentiated effector memory CD45RA+ cells. Assay: immunoSEQ multiplex PCR; the TCRdb copy retains only in-frame clones and omits some. There are roughly 590,000 clones in the sample; roughly 96% occur only once, and over 0.09% lies in the top ten. Input material: naive CD8+ T cells sorted from blood. These receptors all come from a young woman in good health.

V usage is TRBV5-1 and J usage is TRBJ2-1; 10 nucleotides agree with TRBD2. The CDR3 loop spans 15 amino acids. The germline gives CDR1 SGHRS, CDR2 YFSETQ. The V gene end was trimmed by 1 base and the J gene end by 7 bases; junction bases not matched to a gene: 5. The CDR3 DNA is TGCGCCAGCAGCTTGACTAGCGGGAAAGTTAATGAGCAGTTCTTC. This codes for CASSLTSGKVNEQFF.

This clone was counted once. CDR3 in DNA: TGTGCCAGCAGCTCAGACAGGGGGCTGGACACCGGGGAGCTGTTTTTT. Protein: CASSSDRGLDTGELFF. V usage is TRBV11-3 and J usage is TRBJ2-2; 10 bases fit TRBD1. CDR1 SGHNT and CDR2 YENEEA come from the germline V gene. The trim removed 4 bases at V and 3 bases at J, leaving 5 bases unmatched. The CDR3 spans 16 residues.

The chain links TRBV5-1 to TRBJ1-1; D uncertain. From germline, CDR1 is SGHRS and CDR2 YFSETQ. V was trimmed by 5 bases and J by 0 bases, leaving 14 bases between them. The CDR3 sequence is 15 residues long. The CDR3 DNA follows: TGCGCCAGCAGAATTGAGGCCGGGTTGAACACTGAAGCTTTCTTT. It encodes CASRIEAGLNTEAFF.

The chain combines TRBV25-1 with TRBJ2-7; 12 bases line up with TRBD2. In germline, CDR1 is MGHDK, CDR2 SYGVNS. Trimming cost V 7 bases and J 0 bases; bases outside gene matches: 7. This CDR3 spans 16 amino acids. The CDR3 nucleotides read TGTGCCAGCATTGGACTAGCGGGACCCAGCTCCTACGAGCAGTACTTC. Residues: CASIGLAGPSSYEQYF.

This clone was found once. This sequence joins TRBV7-9 and TRBJ1-1, with D possibly matching TRBD1 (5 bases). Trimming left V 6 bases short and J 3 bases short, with 23 bases between. Germline V gives CDR1 SEHNR, CDR2 FQNEAQ (reference sequence). There are 17 residues in the CDR3. The CDR3 DNA reads TGTGCCAGCAGGCCCCCAGACAGCGGGGCCGGGGACACTGAAGCTTTCTTT. This encodes CASRPPDSGAGDTEAFF.

In nucleotides, the CDR3 is TGTGCCACCAGCAGAGATATGAACACTGAAGCTTTCTTT. Amino acid sequence: CATSRDMNTEAFF. The J gene is TRBJ1-1, the V gene TRBV15; no definite D call. The CDR3 is made up of 13 amino acids. The V gene lost 0 bases and the J gene lost 0 bases, with 2 bases spanning the gap. Germline CDR1 is LNHNV and CDR2 is YYDKDF (reference sequence).

The chain has TRBV9 and TRBJ1-1; D is unclear. The CDR3 spans 13 residues. CDR1 and CDR2 (germline): SGDLS, YYNGEE. V shed 0 bases and J shed 6 bases, with 9 bases lying between them. In DNA, the CDR3 is TGTGCCAGCAGCGTAGAGGCTCGGTCTGAAGCTTTCTTT. The encoded protein is CASSVEARSEAFF.

The rearrangement links TRBV9 to TRBJ2-2; possible D gene TRBD1, 5 bases. CDR3 length: 15 amino acids. Trimming removed 0 bases at V and 2 bases at J, with 8 bases between. CDR1 is SGDLS, CDR2 YYNGEE, per germline. The CDR3 spells CASSVEGANTGELFF. CDR3 bases: TGTGCCAGCAGCGTAGAAGGGGCTAACACCGGGGAGCTGTTTTTT.

This clone has only one observation. The chain couples TRBV14 to TRBJ1-1; maybe TRBD1 (5 bases). The CDR3 has 16 residues. Germline CDR1 SGHDN, CDR2 FVKESK. V lost 1 base, J lost 4 bases, and 16 bases lay in between. The CDR3 region is CASSQVWMGVGTEAFF. CDR3 DNA: TGTGCCAGCAGCCAAGTCTGGATGGGGGTGGGCACTGAAGCTTTCTTT.

V is TRBV27 and J is TRBJ2-6, with unresolved D. Germline CDR1 and CDR2: MNHEY and SMNVEV (reference sequence). This CDR3 spans 14 amino acids. V was cut by 5 bases and J by 0 bases, with 5 bases left in between. The CDR3 sequence is CASSARSGANVLTF. CDR3 bases: TGTGCCAGCAGTGCCCGCTCTGGGGCCAACGTCCTGACTTTC.

This chain links TRBV19 with TRBJ2-5; a possible D gene is TRBD2 (6 bases). The CDR3 contains 14 residues. Germline V gives CDR1 LNHDA, CDR2 SQIVND (reference sequence). V dropped 7 bases and J dropped 3 bases, with 15 bases sitting between them. DNA of the CDR3: TGTGCCAGTATGGGACTCGATAAAAAAGAGACCCAGTACTTC. Its translation: CASMGLDKKETQYF.

The chain recombines TRBV2 with TRBJ1-2, with a weak D call TRBD1 (6 bases). CDR3 length: 14 residues. Germline CDR1 reads SNHLY; CDR2 reads FYNNEI. Trimming took 6 bases from V and 8 from J, leaving 19 bases between them. Here the CDR3 DNA reads TGTGCCAGCAGAGAGAAGATGGGGGCGCGAGGCTACACCTTC. Protein: CASREKMGARGYTF.

J is TRBJ2-3 and V is TRBV7-8, with 7 bases lining up with TRBD1. Germline V gene lookup returns CDR1 SGHVS and CDR2 FQNEAQ. The CDR3 length is 15 residues. Trimming cost V 1 base and J 0 bases; bases outside gene matches: 1. The CDR3 nucleotides are TGTGCCAGCAGCTTAGAGGGGGCTAGCACAGATACGCAGTATTTT. Its translation: CASSLEGASTDTQYF. The whole variable domain, filled in from reference TRBV7-8 and TRBJ2-3, reads GAGVSQSPRYKVAKRGQDVALRCDPISGHVSLFWYQQALGQGPEFLTYFQNEAQLDKSGLPSDRFFAERPEGSVSTLKIQRTQQEDSAVYLCASSLEGASTDTQYFGPGTRLTVL.

This clone was seen a single time. V gene TRBV14 combines with J gene TRBJ2-3; a possible D gene is TRBD2 (6 bases). Per germline, CDR1 SGHDN and CDR2 FVKESK. The CDR3 spans 15 residues. Between the trimmed V and J ends, which lost 4 bases and 2 bases, there was a span of 13 bases. DNA for the CDR3: TGTGCCAGCAGCCTCTACCGGGACTTCACAGATACGCAGTATTTT. It translates to CASSLYRDFTDTQYF.

The chain links TRBV15 to TRBJ1-4, with TRBD1 matching over 8 bases. Trimming removed 3 bases from V and 4 bases from J; junction bases left unmatched: 7. The CDR3 consists of 16 residues. Germline V gene data show CDR1 as LNHNV and CDR2 as YYDKDF (reference sequence). This CDR3 is CATSRSGQGSNEKLFF. CDR3 nucleotide sequence: TGTGCCACCAGCAGGTCTGGACAGGGAAGTAATGAAAAACTGTTTTTT.

This rearrangement joins TRBV5-6 to TRBJ2-1; D possibly corresponds to TRBD1 (6 bases). The CDR3 length is 17 residues. V was pared by 0 bases and J by 5 bases, with 18 bases between. Germline assignment: CDR1 SGHDT and CDR2 YYEEEE. The DNA for the CDR3 is TGTGCCAGCAGCTTGGGTGCACAGGACAGAAAAAACAATGAGCAGTTCTTC. It specifies CASSLGAQDRKNNEQFF.

J is TRBJ2-5 and V is TRBV5-1; a weak D match, TRBD1 (6 bases). The germline V gene has CDR1 SGHRS and CDR2 YFSETQ. V gave up 5 bases and J gave up 5 bases, with 22 bases separating them. The CDR3 contains 16 residues. In DNA form, the CDR3 reads TGCGCCAGCAGTTTACAGGGCGCAAGGCTGGCGGAGACCCAGTACTTC. The encoded protein is CASSLQGARLAETQYF.

The genes are TRBV18 and TRBJ2-3, with 11 bases that match TRBD2. The germline V gene has CDR1 KGHSH and CDR2 LQKENI. The CDR3 has 16 residues. With V trimmed by 4 bases and J by 1 base, 4 bases remained unmatched. Here the CDR3 reads CASSQTSGTGTDTQYF. CDR3 in DNA: TGTGCCAGCTCACAGACTAGCGGGACTGGCACAGATACGCAGTATTTT.

The chain is built from TRBV7-3 and TRBJ2-3, with D possibly being TRBD1 (6 bases). CDR1 is SGHTA and CDR2 is FQGTGA in the germline V gene. Trimming shortened V by 2 bases and J by 6 bases, and 12 bases separated the two germline ends. The CDR3 length is 14 residues. CDR3 sequence (DNA): TGTGCCAGCAGCTTACGGCAGGGGAAGGATACGCAGTATTTT. Its translation is CASSLRQGKDTQYF.